These T cell receptor beta chains were read from a single sample in a study of monozygotic twins with inflammatory bowel disease. Reanalyzing the 5' RACE reads, TCRdb keeps one entry per CDR3 protein, without DNA. This sample's clone table lists about 420,000 distinct CDR3 sequences. The source material was blood. These receptors originate from a human donor with ulcerative colitis or Crohn's disease, or a healthy co-twin of an affected twin (not recorded which). Both conserved end residues are part of each CDR3. The order of the fields is CDR3 protein, V gene, J gene.

CSAKLTGGYNSPLHF	TRBV20-1	TRBJ1-6
CASRETGGLYEQYF	TRBV6-2/TRBV6-3	TRBJ2-7
CASTSLPREKLFF	TRBV6-1	TRBJ1-4
CASSLVWPGGGHEQFF	TRBV5-6	TRBJ2-1
CASSLGIRVDSAYEQYF	TRBV5-1	TRBJ2-7
CASSIRGGIYEQYF	TRBV19	TRBJ2-7
CSARDNSHNEQFF	TRBV20-1	TRBJ2-1
CASSVSAGDYGYTF	TRBV5-5	TRBJ1-2
CSAARQGTNEKLFF	TRBV20-1	TRBJ1-4
CASSLGGGRAFF	TRBV28	TRBJ1-1
CASSYSTAGGREQYF	TRBV6-2/TRBV6-3	TRBJ2-7
CASSRQAFQETQYF	TRBV7-2	TRBJ2-5
CASNNPVVIGQETQYF	TRBV6-2/TRBV6-3	TRBJ2-5
CAIGPRDDDQFF	TRBV10-3	TRBJ2-1
CASSSFSGNTIYF	TRBV5-1	TRBJ1-3
CASSPQRGRGVGYTF	TRBV21-1	TRBJ1-2
CSAIPRDRGNIQYF	TRBV20-1	TRBJ2-4